Listed here is a single T cell receptor (beta chain). Primers included in the PCR were 60 Vbeta and 13 Jbeta primers. Generated by immunoSEQ multiplex PCR, the TCRdb table keeps only in-frame clones and is missing some. Recorded for this sample: about 42,000 clones. Germline V gives CDR1 SGHDN, CDR2 FVKESK. V lost 1 base, J lost 0 bases, and 6 bases lay in between. The CDR3 sequence is 15 residues long. This sample is drawn from a study of cytomegalovirus exposure and HLA in healthy donors. About the research overall: For the approximately 390 genotyped donors, around 76% fell within the Caucasian-associated ancestry cluster.

The material sequenced was PBMCs. This TCR was sampled from a man younger than 40 in good health and CMV-seronegative. The rearrangement links TRBV14 to TRBJ2-2; tentative D call: TRBD1 (5 bases). For the CDR3, the DNA is TGTGCCAGCAGCCAAGGCAGGGCGAACACCGGGGAGCTGTTTTTT. This encodes CASSQGRANTGELFF.